The rows below give T cell receptor beta chains drawn from one sample of a study of technical replicates of blood from a handful of donors. Assay: immunoSEQ multiplex PCR; the TCRdb copy retains only in-frame clones and omits some. This sample has 6,500 to 7,500 clones, with 90% to 97% found just once. Sequenced: PBMCs. These TCRs come from a human donor in good health. CDR3s include the opening cysteine and the closing phenylalanine or tryptophan. Each record gives: V gene, D gene, clone size, J gene, CDR3 protein, CDR3 DNA. D genes are given only for firm matches. The size of a clone is reported for some rows only, either as once, few or many, or as a class for expanded clones.

TRBV11-2	-	-	TRBJ2-5	CASSLVRGLWETQYF	TGTGCCAGCAGCTTAGTGAGGGGACTTTGGGAGACCCAGTACTTC
TRBV6-1	-	-	TRBJ1-1	CASSKQENTEAFF	TGTGCCAGCAGCAAACAGGAGAACACTGAAGCTTTCTTT
TRBV11-2	-	-	TRBJ2-6	CASSLHAGANVLTF	TGTGCCAGCAGCTTACATGCTGGGGCCAACGTCCTGACTTTC
TRBV6-4	TRBD2	-	TRBJ2-7	CASSESSGSHEQYF	TGTGCCAGCAGTGAGAGTAGCGGGAGCCACGAGCAGTACTTC
TRBV6-5	-	-	TRBJ2-4	CASRADLAKNIQYF	TGTGCCAGCAGGGCAGATCTAGCCAAAAACATTCAGTACTTC
TRBV6-1	TRBD1	once	TRBJ2-1	CASSELGTGKDEQFF	TGTGCCAGCAGTGAGCTTGGGACAGGGAAGGATGAGCAGTTCTTC
TRBV5-1	TRBD1	-	TRBJ1-2	CASRPTGVDYGYTF	TGCGCCAGCAGACCTACAGGGGTGGACTATGGCTACACCTTC
TRBV5-6	-	-	TRBJ2-3	CASSLADTQYF	TGTGCCAGCAGCTTAGCGGATACGCAGTATTTT
TRBV28	TRBD2	-	TRBJ2-7	CASGPSTSGIHEQYF	TGTGCCAGCGGACCTTCGACTAGCGGGATCCACGAGCAGTACTTC
TRBV10-3	-	-	TRBJ2-5	CAISEQDTSQYF	TGTGCCATCAGTGAGCAAGACACATCCCAGTACTTC
TRBV11-1	-	-	TRBJ1-1	CASSDPSTSGTEAFF	TGTGCCAGCAGCGATCCCAGTACATCGGGTACTGAAGCTTTCTTT
TRBV27	-	-	TRBJ1-2	CASSSRQKSKQGRYGYTF	TGTGCCAGCAGTTCCCGACAAAAATCTAAACAGGGCAGGTATGGCTACACCTTC
TRBV10-3	-	-	TRBJ1-1	CAISPQEGMNTEAFF	TGTGCCATCAGCCCTCAGGAGGGCATGAACACTGAAGCTTTCTTT